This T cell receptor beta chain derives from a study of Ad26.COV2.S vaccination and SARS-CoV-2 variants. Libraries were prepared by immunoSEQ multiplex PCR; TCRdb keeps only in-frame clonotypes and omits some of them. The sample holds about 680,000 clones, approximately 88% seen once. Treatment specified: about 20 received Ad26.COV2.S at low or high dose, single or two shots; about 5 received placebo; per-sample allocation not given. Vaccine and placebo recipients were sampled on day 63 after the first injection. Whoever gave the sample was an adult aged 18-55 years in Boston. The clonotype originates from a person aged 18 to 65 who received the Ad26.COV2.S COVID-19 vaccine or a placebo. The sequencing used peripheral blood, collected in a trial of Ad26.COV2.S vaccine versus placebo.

The chain's CDR3 is CASSVIRAANTEAFF. In nucleotides, the CDR3 is TGTGCCAGCAGTGTGATACGGGCTGCAAACACTGAAGCTTTCTTT. The gene calls are TRBV3-1 (or the pseudogene TRBV3-2) and TRBJ1-1; unclear D gene. The V gene's germline CDR1 is LGHDT and CDR2 YNNKEL (reference sequence). The CDR3 is 15 amino acids. Deletions cut 6 bases from V and 2 bases from J, with 16 bases between.